The 31 T cell receptor beta chains presented below share a single source sample, sequenced in a study of vaccination effects on CD4 cells after COVID-19. Sequencing followed a ViraFEST assay step that expanded antigen-specific CD4+ T cells with viral peptide pools. The culture ran for 9 to 11 days, and then CD4+ T cells were isolated. Each participant was administered two doses of either the BNT162b2 or the mRNA-1273 vaccine. These TCRs are of unknown antigen specificity. The table came from immunoSEQ multiplex PCR; TCRdb's copy has only in-frame clones and leaves some out. The table lists 25,000 to 30,000 clones, about 74% of them singletons. This specimen consisted of CD4+ T cells from PBMCs cultured with HCoV-OC43 spike peptides, obtained after COVID-19 vaccination. Subset indicated: HCoV-OC43 spike overlapping peptide pool stimulation. Receptors originate from a human donor who received a COVID-19 vaccine.

This rearrangement joins TRBV2 to TRBJ2-5; D is uncertain. The V gene's germline CDR1 is SNHLY and CDR2 FYNNEI. Trimming stripped 6 bases from V and 5 bases from J, with 7 bases between. The CDR3 totals 11 residues. The DNA for the CDR3 is TGTGCCAGCAGCCCTAGGGAGACCCAGTACTTC. Its translation: CASSPRETQYF.

CDR3 sequence reads: CASSEQGNTEAFF. CDR3 DNA sequence: TGTGCCAGCAGTGAACAGGGTAACACTGAAGCTTTCTTT. The chain uses TRBV2 and TRBJ1-1, with D possibly being TRBD1 (5 bases). V lost 2 bases, J lost 2 bases, and 6 bases lay in between. The CDR3 is 13 amino acids. CDR1 and CDR2 (germline): SNHLY, FYNNEI.

This sequence joins TRBV3-1 (or the pseudogene TRBV3-2) and TRBJ2-5; tentatively, D is TRBD1 (5 bases). Trimming removed 5 bases at V and 2 bases at J, with 12 bases between. The CDR3 has 14 amino acids. CDR1 and CDR2 from the germline V gene are LGHDT and YNNKEL (reference sequence). The CDR3, as DNA: TGTGCCAGCAGCTATCAAGACAGACAAGAGACCCAGTACTTC. Translation gives CASSYQDRQETQYF.

CDR3 coding DNA: TGTGCCAGCTCACAATACAGGAACCAAGAGACCCAGTACTTC. Protein product: CASSQYRNQETQYF. The V gene is TRBV18, the J gene TRBJ2-5; TRBD1 might be the D (5 bases). The V end was cut by 4 bases, the J end by 0 bases, with 9 bases between. The CDR3 extends over 14 amino acids. The germline V gene has CDR1 KGHSH and CDR2 LQKENI.

This sequence joins TRBV10-1 and TRBJ2-7; weak D call: TRBD2 (6 bases). The ends were cut back, 10 bases at V and 2 bases at J, with 18 bases in the middle. The V gene's germline CDR1 is WNHNN and CDR2 SYGVQD (reference sequence). The CDR3 has 14 amino acids. CDR3 in amino acids: CATRSERVPYEQYF. CDR3 DNA sequence: TGCGCCACACGTTCCGAGCGGGTTCCCTACGAGCAGTACTTC.

The chain couples TRBV12-5 to TRBJ1-2; D is possibly TRBD1 (6 bases). V shed 4 bases and J shed 2 bases, with 20 bases lying between them. CDR3 length: 17 amino acids. The V gene's germline CDR1 is LGHNT and CDR2 FRNRAP. This chain's CDR3 is CASGYRDMGRSNYGYTF. The CDR3 coding sequence is TGTGCTAGTGGTTATCGGGACATGGGAAGGTCGAACTATGGCTACACCTTC. Drawing the rest from reference TRBV12-5 and TRBJ1-2, the complete variable domain is DARVTQTPRHKVTEMGQEVTMRCQPILGHNTVFWYRQTMMQGLELLAYFRNRAPLDDSGMPKDRFSAEMPDATLATLKIQPSEPRDSAVYFCASGYRDMGRSNYGYTFGSGTRLTVV.

The chain joins TRBV11-2 to TRBJ2-1; a weak D match, TRBD2 (5 bases). V was clipped by 0 bases and J by 5 bases, with 11 bases between them. CDR3 length equals 15 residues. The germline V gene has CDR1 SGHAT and CDR2 FQNNGV. CDR3 DNA: TGTGCCAGCAGCTTAGAGCTGGGCGGGCACAATGAGCAGTTCTTC. Amino acid sequence: CASSLELGGHNEQFF.

The CDR3, as DNA: TGTGCCAGCAGTTCACAGGGGACCGGCTACACCTTC. It yields the protein CASSSQGTGYTF. The rearrangement links TRBV6-6 to TRBJ1-2, with 7 bases matching TRBD1. Per germline, CDR1 MNHNY and CDR2 SVGAGI (reference sequence). The CDR3 runs to 12 residues. The trim removed 4 bases at V and 8 bases at J, leaving 4 bases unmatched.

This clone was seen more than once but under ten times. The gene calls are TRBV7-9 and TRBJ1-1; D possibly corresponds to TRBD1 (6 bases). The V end lost 0 bases, the J end lost 6 bases, and 11 bases lay between the germline ends. Germline V gene sequence: CDR1 SEHNR, CDR2 FQNEAQ (reference sequence). This CDR3 has 14 amino acids. CDR3: CASSLASGAPEAFF. The CDR3 DNA is TGTGCCAGCAGCTTAGCGTCAGGGGCCCCTGAAGCTTTCTTT.

This clone was found a few times. The chain carries TRBV4-2 and TRBJ2-5; D not resolved. V gave up 1 base and J gave up 5 bases, with 8 bases separating them. This CDR3 region has 13 residues. In germline, CDR1 is LGHNA, CDR2 YNFKEQ. The CDR3 here is CASSQARVETQYF. CDR3 in DNA: TGTGCCAGCAGCCAAGCTAGGGTGGAGACCCAGTACTTC.

This clone appeared a few times. The gene calls are TRBV2 and TRBJ2-1, with a tentative D call TRBD1 (6 bases). CDR1 and CDR2 from the germline V gene are SNHLY and FYNNEI. V gave up 6 bases and J gave up 8 bases, with 20 bases separating them. The CDR3 contains 15 residues. In DNA form, the CDR3 reads TGTGCCAGCAGCCAACAGGGACGACCGGGCCATGAGCAGTTCTTC. Translating gives CASSQQGRPGHEQFF.

V is TRBV5-4 and J is TRBJ2-7; D is possibly TRBD1 (5 bases). Per the germline V gene, CDR1 is SGHNT and CDR2 is YYREEE (reference sequence). V was shortened by 0 bases and J by 6 bases, with 13 bases between the two germline ends. This CDR3 has 14 residues. The CDR3 region has the DNA TGTGCCAGCAGCTTGGAAGTGGGGCCGGTCGAGCAGTACTTC. It codes for CASSLEVGPVEQYF.

The chain carries TRBV12-3 or TRBV12-4 and TRBJ2-5; D call uncertain. There are 13 residues in the CDR3. Trimming left V 3 bases short and J 2 bases short, with 7 bases between. The CDR3 region is CASSFPQQETQYF. The CDR3 coding sequence is TGTGCCAGCAGTTTTCCCCAACAAGAGACCCAGTACTTC.

V usage is TRBV9 and J usage is TRBJ1-1, with a weak D call TRBD1 (5 bases). Trimming removed 0 bases from V and 1 base from J, with 13 bases in between. The CDR3 is 16 residues long. The V gene's germline CDR1 is SGDLS and CDR2 YYNGEE. Here the CDR3 DNA reads TGTGCCAGCAGCGTAGCCTGGGGCAGCTCGAACACTGAAGCTTTCTTT. Its translation: CASSVAWGSSNTEAFF.

This sequence joins TRBV24-1 and TRBJ2-6; D is unresolved. The V end lost 7 bases, the J end lost 4 bases, and 1 base lay between the germline ends. The CDR3 covers 11 residues. Germline CDR1 reads KGHDR; CDR2 reads SFDVKD. The CDR3 is CATRGANVLTF. The CDR3 DNA is TGTGCCACCAGGGGGGCCAACGTCCTGACTTTC.

The chain links TRBV18 to TRBJ2-5; D unresolved. Trimming cost V 3 bases and J 1 base, with 6 bases left between them. This CDR3 comprises 13 residues. CDR1 is KGHSH, CDR2 LQKENI, per germline. CDR3 residues: CASSPGGQETQYF. CDR3 DNA: TGTGCCAGCTCACCGGGCGGCCAAGAGACCCAGTACTTC.

This clone showed up just a few times. This chain connects TRBV7-9 to TRBJ2-3; 7 bases are a match to TRBD2. Germline V gene lookup returns CDR1 SEHNR and CDR2 FQNEAQ (reference sequence). The length of the CDR3 is 16 residues. Germline trimming cut 5 bases from V and 0 bases from J; bases unmatched to any gene: 8. CDR3 nucleotide sequence: TGTGCCAGCAGCCAGACTAGCTGGGGTAGCACAGATACGCAGTATTTT. It specifies CASSQTSWGSTDTQYF.

This rearrangement joins TRBV2 to TRBJ1-5; D gene ambiguous. V lost 1 base, J lost 10 bases, and 5 bases lay in between. The CDR3 length is 11 residues. Germline values: CDR1 SNHLY, CDR2 FYNNEI. CDR3 amino acids: CASSEGGPQHF. The CDR3 coding sequence is TGTGCCAGCAGTGAAGGGGGACCCCAGCATTTT.

The chain links TRBV7-8 to TRBJ2-1; the D gene is possibly TRBD1 (6 bases). The CDR3 covers 15 residues. Germline lookup yields CDR1 SGHVS and CDR2 FQNEAQ. V lost 5 bases and J lost 2, with 13 bases in between. The CDR3 is CASSPERTAYNEQFF. CDR3 nucleotide sequence: TGTGCCAGCAGCCCAGAAAGGACAGCCTACAATGAGCAGTTCTTC.

J is TRBJ2-5 and V is TRBV7-6; 7 nucleotides agree with TRBD1. The CDR3 loop spans 19 amino acids. Trimming at V came to 4 bases and at J to 7 bases, leaving 24 bases not matched to a gene. In germline, CDR1 is SGHVS, CDR2 FNYEAQ. The CDR3 is CASSSFRGPRAGRGGTQYF. CDR3 nucleotide sequence: TGTGCCAGCAGCTCCTTTAGGGGGCCCCGAGCAGGGCGAGGGGGGACCCAGTACTTC. Using reference TRBV7-6 and TRBJ2-5 for the parts outside the CDR3, the full variable domain is GAGVSQSPRYKVTKRGQDVALRCDPISGHVSLYWYRQALGQGPEFLTYFNYEAQQDKSGLPNDRFSAERPEGSISTLTIQRTEQRDSAMYRCASSSFRGPRAGRGGTQYFGPGTRLLVL.

V gene TRBV3-1 (or the pseudogene TRBV3-2) combines with J gene TRBJ1-4, with 11 bases matching TRBD1. V was clipped by 1 base and J by 6 bases; unmatched bases: 7. Germline V gives CDR1 LGHDT, CDR2 YNNKEL (reference sequence). The length of the CDR3 is 17 residues. This CDR3 reads CASSQALPGQGDEKLFF. CDR3 DNA sequence: TGTGCCAGCAGCCAAGCACTACCGGGACAGGGGGATGAAAAACTGTTTTTT.

The V call is TRBV12-3 or TRBV12-4, the J call TRBJ2-7; D call uncertain. The CDR3 loop spans 13 amino acids. V gave up 5 bases and J gave up 1 base, with 9 bases separating them. Written as DNA, the CDR3 is TGTGCCAGCAGTAAATTGACTTCCTACGAGCAGTACTTC. Encoded protein: CASSKLTSYEQYF.

The rearrangement joins TRBV30 to TRBJ1-1, with unresolved D. V was cut by 2 bases and J by 0 bases, with 7 bases left in between. Germline V gene sequence: CDR1 GTSNPN, CDR2 SVGIG (reference sequence). The CDR3 consists of 13 residues. CDR3 sequence: CAWSTVMNTEAFF. The CDR3 bases are TGTGCCTGGAGTACCGTGATGAACACTGAAGCTTTCTTT.

The chain couples TRBV5-8 to TRBJ1-2, with 10 bases identical to TRBD1. Unmatched junction bases numbered 5, after V lost 5 bases and J lost 7 bases. Germline CDR1 SGHTS, CDR2 YDEGEE. This CDR3 has 13 residues. The CDR3 region has the DNA TGTGCCAGCAGTCGCGACAGGGGGCCTGGCTACACCTTC. It yields the protein CASSRDRGPGYTF.

The rearrangement links TRBV5-1 to TRBJ2-3; D is uncertain. Per germline, CDR1 SGHRS and CDR2 YFSETQ. CDR3 length equals 11 residues. The ends were cut back, 5 bases at V and 3 bases at J, with 4 bases in the middle. Written as DNA, the CDR3 is TGCGCCAGCAGTAATACAGATACGCAGTATTTT. This codes for CASSNTDTQYF.

Only one count was recorded for this clone. This rearrangement joins TRBV20-1 to TRBJ2-5; D is ambiguous. Germline V CDR1 and CDR2: DFQATT, SNEGSKA (reference sequence). This CDR3 region has 14 residues. V lost 3 bases to trimming and J lost 0 bases, with 11 bases between them. The CDR3 is CSASIDVYQETQYF. The CDR3, as DNA: TGCAGTGCTAGTATCGACGTGTACCAAGAGACCCAGTACTTC.

The CDR3 sequence is CASSSAGTSGYEQYF. The CDR3 nucleotides are TGTGCCAGCAGCTCAGCGGGGACTAGCGGCTACGAGCAGTACTTC. V and J are TRBV7-9 and TRBJ2-7; TRBD2 matches 11 bases. V was clipped by 4 bases and J by 3 bases; unmatched bases: 5. This CDR3 is built from 15 residues. The germline gives CDR1 SEHNR, CDR2 FQNEAQ (reference sequence).

This chain uses TRBV29-1 with TRBJ1-1; D is unclear. The CDR3 runs 13 residues. V gave up 2 bases and J gave up 4 bases, with 11 bases separating them. Germline lookup yields CDR1 SQVTM and CDR2 ANQGSEA. The CDR3 region has the DNA TGCAGCGTTGAAAGAACCCCCGGCACTGAAGCTTTCTTT. Protein sequence: CSVERTPGTEAFF.

This chain joins TRBV6-5 and TRBJ2-1; 12 bases match TRBD2. After removal of 5 bases from V and 6 bases from J, the junction contained 5 bases not matched to a gene. This CDR3 is 15 amino acids long. CDR1 is MNHEY, CDR2 SVGAGI, per germline. CDR3 nucleotide sequence: TGTGCCAGCAGTCCGACTAGCGGGGGCCGCAATGAGCAGTTCTTC. This encodes CASSPTSGGRNEQFF.

The gene calls are TRBV18 and TRBJ1-5, with 8 bases that match TRBD1. Germline V gene lookup returns CDR1 KGHSH and CDR2 LQKENI. Trimming took 4 bases from V and 9 from J; bases not matched to a gene: 17. The CDR3 loop spans 17 amino acids. The CDR3 DNA reads as TGTGCCAGCTCACTAAGACAGGGGATCAACGCCGATACGCCCCAGCATTTT. Residues: CASSLRQGINADTPQHF.

The V and J genes are TRBV5-1 and TRBJ2-7, with TRBD1 matching over 12 bases. The trim removed 4 bases at V and 5 bases at J, leaving 4 bases unmatched. The V gene's germline CDR1 is SGHRS and CDR2 YFSETQ. The CDR3 covers 14 residues. The DNA for the CDR3 is TGCGCCAGCAGCCCCGGGACAGGGGGCCACGAGCAGTACTTC. Encoded protein: CASSPGTGGHEQYF.